The 12 T cell receptor beta chains listed next were all sequenced from one sample in a study of beta chain features in type 1 diabetes. As every portion of the isolated RNA was reverse transcribed, the sequencing read expressed TCRB transcripts. Method: immunoSEQ multiplex PCR; TCRdb's copy keeps in-frame clones and lacks some. The data show some 900,000 clones, about a sixth seen once. The sequenced sample was naive CD4+ T cells from blood. Receptor source: a woman aged 18-35 years in good health.

This clone was seen a few times. The gene calls are TRBV7-2 and TRBJ1-5, with unresolved D. Germline CDR1 and CDR2: SGHTA and FQGNSA. This CDR3 has 15 amino acids. V lost 1 base and J lost 6, with 13 bases in between. CDR3 DNA sequence: TGTGCCAGCAGCTTAGAGTCATCCCCTGGTCAGCCCCAGCATTTT. Translated, it gives CASSLESSPGQPQHF.

This rearrangement joins TRBV7-3 to TRBJ2-2, with 12 bases lining up with TRBD1. The CDR3 has 16 residues. CDR1 is SGHTA, CDR2 FQGTGA, per germline. After removal of 4 bases from V and 7 bases from J, the junction contained 7 bases not matched to a gene. The CDR3 sequence: CASSYRDRGHSGELFF. The CDR3 DNA reads as TGTGCCAGCAGCTACCGGGACAGGGGGCATAGCGGGGAGCTGTTTTTT.

The table lists this clone with a few counts. J is TRBJ2-1 and V is TRBV20-1; D is uncertain. Germline V lookup: CDR1 DFQATT, CDR2 SNEGSKA (reference sequence). The CDR3 is 11 amino acids. The V and J ends lost 6 bases and 12 bases respectively, with 15 bases between them. The DNA for the CDR3 is TGCAGTGCCACCTGGTTGGCAGGGCAGTTCTTC. Amino acids: CSATWLAGQFF.

This chain joins TRBV10-3 and TRBJ2-2; D remains unclear. V shed 10 bases and J shed 10 bases, with 16 bases lying between them. The CDR3 is made up of 12 amino acids. Per the germline V gene, CDR1 is ENHRY and CDR2 is SYGVKD. This CDR3 reads CASSLPEEELFF. The CDR3 DNA is TGTGCCAGCAGCCTACCTGAGGAGGAGCTGTTTTTT.

The V and J genes are TRBV5-6 and TRBJ1-2; D gene unclear. V was shortened by 4 bases and J by 4 bases, with 8 bases between the two germline ends. The CDR3 is 12 amino acids. The germline V gene encodes CDR1 SGHDT and CDR2 YYEEEE. Here the CDR3 DNA reads TGTGCCAGCAGCCTCCCTGGCTATGGCTACACCTTC. Translated: CASSLPGYGYTF.

This clone came up a few times. This sequence joins TRBV6-5 and TRBJ2-7; TRBD2 is a possible D gene (6 bases). V dropped 0 bases and J dropped 5 bases, with 17 bases sitting between them. The CDR3 is 16 residues long. The germline V gene encodes CDR1 MNHEY and CDR2 SVGAGI. CDR3 in amino acids: CASSYSFFGTSDEQYF. In nucleotides, the CDR3 is TGTGCCAGCAGTTACTCGTTTTTCGGGACTTCAGACGAGCAGTACTTC.

The chain links TRBV29-1 to TRBJ1-4; D may be TRBD1 (6 bases). The germline V gene encodes CDR1 SQVTM and CDR2 ANQGSEA. V lost 1 base and J 10 bases, leaving 13 bases between the germline ends. This CDR3 is 13 amino acids long. CDR3 protein: CSVEGGAERKLFF. For the CDR3, the DNA is TGCAGCGTTGAAGGGGGGGCAGAGCGAAAACTGTTTTTT.

This clone was seen only a few times. For the CDR3, the DNA is TGTGCCAGCAGCTCCGGGAAGGACCCGCGTGGTTACAATGAGCAGTTCTTC. Its protein product is CASSSGKDPRGYNEQFF. The chain employs TRBV7-3 and TRBJ2-1, with D possibly matching TRBD2 (5 bases). This CDR3 comprises 17 residues. V was cut by 4 bases and J by 4 bases, with 20 bases left in between. The germline V gene encodes CDR1 SGHTA and CDR2 FQGTGA.

V and J are TRBV9 and TRBJ1-1; no reliable D call. Trimming removed 3 bases from V and 4 bases from J, with 16 bases in between. CDR1 is SGDLS and CDR2 is YYNGEE in the germline V gene. The CDR3 runs to 15 residues. The CDR3 nucleotides are TGTGCCAGCAGCGGGGGTGTAGGGATTTTCACTGAAGCTTTCTTT. Translated: CASSGGVGIFTEAFF.

On this clone itself: Other DNA sequences in this sample translate to the same CDR3. The V and J genes are TRBV7-2 and TRBJ2-2; no reliable D call. V dropped 3 bases and J dropped 7 bases, with 6 bases sitting between them. CDR1 SGHTA and CDR2 FQGNSA come from the germline V gene. This CDR3 region has 12 residues. The CDR3, as DNA: TGTGCCAGCAGCTTCGGCATCGGGGAGCTGTTTTTT. Protein product: CASSFGIGELFF.

The sample holds a few counts of this clone. The sample has other DNA sequences that encode this CDR3 too. The chain employs TRBV5-1 and TRBJ2-2, with D uncertain. V was trimmed by 0 bases and J by 2 bases, leaving 5 bases between them. The CDR3 extends over 14 amino acids. CDR1 and CDR2 (germline): SGHRS, YFSETQ. The CDR3 region is CASSLDRNTGELFF. The CDR3 DNA sequence: TGCGCCAGCAGCTTGGACAGAAACACCGGGGAGCTGTTTTTT.

On this clone: This sample also contains other DNA sequences that code for the same CDR3. The chain employs TRBV7-2 and TRBJ2-3; TRBD2 matches at 8 bases. This CDR3 has 13 residues. Trimming cost V 3 bases and J 4 bases; bases outside gene matches: 0. CDR1 SGHTA and CDR2 FQGNSA come from the germline V gene. The CDR3 is CASSLRGADTQYF. In DNA, the CDR3 is TGTGCCAGCAGCTTGCGGGGGGCAGATACGCAGTATTTT.